This T cell receptor (beta chain) is from a study of identical twins. Findings and caveats of the study: The study based its conclusions on cross-sectional statistical analysis and did not follow the same donors.

This clonotype was recorded at least ten times. Its cognate antigen is unknown. TCRdb fed the 5' RACE reads into MiXCR, producing one record per CDR3 protein. This table has 300,000 to 350,000 distinct CDR3 sequences, 10% to 15% appearing once. This sample also belongs to another study, concerning yellow fever vaccine responses in identical twins.

The sequencing sample was made of CD8+ T cells sorted from blood. The receptor comes from a woman aged 18-29 years in good health.

The CDR3 here is CASLLAGPQETQYF. CDR3 coding DNA: TGTGCCAGCCTACTAGCGGGACCTCAAGAGACCCAGTACTTC. The chain recombines TRBV6-2 or TRBV6-3 with TRBJ2-5, with 10 positions matching TRBD2. The CDR3 runs 14 residues. In germline, CDR1 is MNHEY, CDR2 SVGEGT. Trimming removed 8 bases from V and 2 bases from J; junction bases left unmatched: 5.